Sequencing of this TCR beta chain was carried out in a study of cytomegalovirus exposure and HLA in healthy donors. Study-level points and caveats: Diagnosis of cytomegalovirus status made by the classifier reportedly showed high specificity and sensitivity. A later analysis found first-cohort TCR clusters tended to co-occur in the 120 validation repertoires. The study designated 150 or so TCR beta chains cytomegalovirus-associated.

The sample holds one count of this clone. Its specificity is unknown. Sequencing was performed with immunoSEQ multiplex PCR; in TCRdb, only in-frame clones are kept and a portion is missing. The sample includes fewer than 150,000 clones, 88% of them seen just once. The V end was cut by 10 bases, the J end by 0 bases, with 9 bases between. The CDR3 is 13 residues long. CDR1 and CDR2 from the germline V gene are KGHSH and LQKENI. The sequence was obtained from a woman between 18 and 29 years old in good health and CMV-seropositive. The rearrangement uses TRBV18 and TRBJ2-2; weak D call: TRBD1 (5 bases). The sample consisted of PBMCs. In DNA form, the CDR3 reads TGTGCCACCTTACAGGCGAACACCGGGGAGCTGTTTTTT. Amino acids: CATLQANTGELFF.